The TCR beta chain described here comes from a study of T-cell reconstitution after alpha-beta-depleted transplantation in children. The library targeted TCRbeta and was prepared with unique molecular identifiers. MiXCR, run by TCRdb on the PCR reads, gives a single entry per CDR3 protein. Here the sample spans 500,000 to 600,000 distinct CDR3 sequences, about 16% being singletons. This clonotype occurred a few times. V shed 6 bases, J shed 8 bases, and the junction held 5 bases outside the gene matches. The CDR3 is 14 amino acids. In germline, CDR1 is DFQATT, CDR2 SNEGSKA (reference sequence). The rearrangement links TRBV20-1 to TRBJ2-1; 15 bases are shared with TRBD2. The source material was PBMCs from the stem cell graft donor, sampled from the stem cell graft. This TCR derives from a human donor who donated a stem cell graft to a child with acute lymphoblastic leukemia. CDR3 loop: CSAGTSGRFYEQFF. The CDR3 nucleotides read TGCAGTGCAGGGACTAGCGGGAGGTTCTATGAGCAGTTCTTC.